A single T cell receptor (beta chain) is shown here with its context. No cognate antigen has been identified for it. No much larger clone exists at a distance of one base, and base qualities are not known. The sample comes from a study of cytomegalovirus exposure and HLA in healthy donors (dated by TCRdb to 2016 to 2017). Turning to the overall study: In an earlier analysis of roughly 500 of the donors, 276 Gb of sequence data and 90 million to 120 million unique TCR beta sequences from approximately 180 million T cells were reported. Around 320 gigabases of sequencing data and 70 million to 100 million unique TCR sequences were included in an early release covering 550 to 800 HLA-typed donors. Of the approximately 400 genotyped donors, approximately 83% fell in the genetic ancestry cluster associated with self-reported Caucasian donors. The study aimed to test whether signatures of past pathogen exposure could be identified by cataloging public T cell receptors. The study used immunosequencing to profile the T cell repertoires of about 670 subjects and linked those repertoires to cytomegalovirus serostatus. Along with the approximately 700-subject first cohort, a separate validation cohort of some 130 different subjects was used. To predict cytomegalovirus infection status, the study combined high-throughput TCR immunosequencing, statistical association of individual TCRs with disease status, and machine learning. In a later analysis, previously published TCR beta repertoires from some 640 donors were re-analyzed and high-resolution HLA genotyping was added so that TCR occurrence patterns could be studied. Rather than drawing on any new phenotypic data, the later analysis identified candidate immune exposures from TCR beta sequences and the way those sequences occurred across donors. An earlier analysis of 500 to 750 of the donors applied high-throughput TCR beta sequencing to assess whether each TCR beta V gene segment acted as functional or pseudogenic. Donor age, sex, ethnicity and CMV serostatus were compiled alongside the repertoire data. A later genetic analysis used genome-wide SNP genotypes for 398 of the 666 donors, treating that subset as a discovery cohort. Every repertoire in the discovery cohort had been generated on one and the same sequencing platform. HLA typing covered class I and class II loci at four-digit resolution. The number of donors typed differed by locus, with about 629-630 for A, B, C, DRB1 and DQB1, 522 for DQA1, about 610 for DPA1, and some 440 for DPB1. Four or five DR-DQ haplotypes were handled as single units for association and clustering, since linkage in the cohort was strong. Among roughly 400 genotyped donors of the cohort, an average of around 220,000 unique TCR beta nucleotide sequences was sequenced per donor, of which about 19% were non-productive. On the study overall, not on this receptor specifically: In vitro tests confirmed that a few of the cytomegalovirus-associated TCR beta chains recognize cytomegalovirus antigens. The only immune exposure information available for the cohort was CMV serostatus. A cluster of highly shared sequence variants was judged likely to be a technical artifact of the sequencing pipeline. Cytomegalovirus status was reported to be diagnosed by the classifier with high specificity and sensitivity in both the original and validation cohorts. Linkage disequilibrium might explain the correlated functional status among segregating V segments, but an unknown experimental factor could not be excluded. It was suggested by the authors that the approach could potentially be generalized to other disease states and immunological phenotypes. Most TCR sequences were seen in very few donors, while some public TCRs were found in many individuals. The cohort was sequenced for TCR beta chains only, and without alpha or paired-chain data the features that could be detected were limited. In a later analysis, 15,000 to 20,000 TCR beta sequences were associated with specific HLA alleles at a false discovery rate of 0.05. An association between a missense DCLRE1C variant and V-gene and J-gene trimming of TCR beta chains was found in a later genetic analysis and replicated in an independent cohort. Compared with equally common non-associated chains, HLA-associated TCR beta chains in a later analysis were more clonally expanded and had lower generation probabilities. Because counts were too low, seventeen rarely observed V segments, including chromosome 9 orphons, were excluded from the earlier analysis of 500 to 700 of the donors. Strong co-occurrence of HLA alleles, especially DR and DQ, made assigning TCR associations to individual alleles difficult. According to a later genetic analysis, donors in an Asian-associated ancestry cluster had fewer N-insertions in productive TCRs than the roughly 660-donor mean. According to a later analysis, most CMV-associated TCR beta chains appeared to be HLA-restricted, and the HLA associations seemed to be driven largely by CMV exposure. Some IMGT-functional V segments, including TRBV6-2 and TRBV6-3, could not be told apart with the 87-base-pair reads, so those segments were excluded. Presence/absence analyses assumed roughly uniform sequencing depth across donors, an assumption that may not hold. Because HLA typing was missing for some donors at each locus, association tests included only the typed subset. A later analysis found that TCR association rates varied across HLA loci, with DRB1 alleles showing the most associated TCRs and HLA-C alleles the fewest. In a later analysis, several top co-occurrence clusters were reported to appear linked to parvovirus B19, influenza, CMV and Epstein-Barr virus. A further reported finding was that TCR beta sequences accurately predicted the HLA-A and HLA-B alleles for most subjects in the first cohort. A total of about 150 TCR beta chains were listed by the study as associated with cytomegalovirus. Broadly in line with IMGT annotations, most TCR beta V segments showed up in productive rearrangements about 87% or about 30% of the time in an earlier analysis of about 500 of the donors.

From the germline V gene, CDR1 is MDHEN and CDR2 is SYDVKM. The CDR3 sequence holds 15 residues, the cysteine and phenylalanine included. Of the read, only the CDR3 DNA is kept; its 45 bases are in frame from base 1. Germline trimming amounts to 6 bases on V and 1 base on J, with 5 as the count of junction bases outside the gene matches. In total, 600 or so healthy bone marrow donors made up the cohort. All cohort members were sampled while nominally healthy, although unrecorded immune exposures were likely present. The donor was CMV seronegative and was included in the group of 352 seronegative cohort members. A peripheral blood sample was provided by each donor, and peripheral blood mononuclear cells were used for TCR beta sequencing. Genomic DNA extraction from the blood cell samples was performed with the Qiagen DNeasy Blood Extraction Kit. Receptor libraries were prepared by the immunoSEQ multiplex PCR assay. For the multiplex PCR, a mixture combining 60 forward primers for TCR Vbeta segments and 13 reverse primers for TCR Jbeta segments was used. The CDR3 region of rearranged TCR beta genes was amplified from genomic DNA with a multiplex PCR assay. The amplified TCR beta libraries were sequenced on the Illumina HiSeq System as 87-base-pair reads. The published analysis was carried out like this. A later analysis tallied approximately 87 million unique TCR beta chains across the 700 or so repertoires, and some 10 million of those chains were shared by two or more donors. A nearest-neighbor algorithm error-corrected the raw reads and collapsed the reads into unique sequences, merging closely related sequences to remove PCR and sequencing errors. CDR3 sequences were aligned to IMGT reference sequences to assign V, D and J gene segments. For a sequence to be retained, at least a six-nucleotide match to both a V gene segment and a J gene segment was required. Rearrangements were called productive when the CDR3 lacked stop codons and stayed in frame with V and J; all others were non-productive. CDR3 was defined by IMGT convention, running from the second conserved V-encoded cysteine to the conserved J-encoded phenylalanine. The earlier analysis of about 590 of the donors excluded sequences that lacked an unambiguous match to a single V gene segment. In an earlier analysis of approximately 560 of the donors, a V segment was called functional when productive rearrangements were above 56.7%, and segregating when the standard deviation between donors exceeded 5%. A statistical classification framework was built for diagnosing cytomegalovirus status from the catalog of TCR beta chain sequences. A later analysis assigned V and J genes by comparing TCR nucleotide sequences with IMGT/GENE-DB human TR gene sequences. The TCRdist pipeline was used in a later analysis to assign CDR3 sequences and most-parsimonious VDJ recombination scenarios. A later analysis defined each TCR beta chain by its CDR3 amino acid sequence plus V-gene family, and excluded reads lacking a unique V-gene family. A later analysis removed 500 to 650 highly shared, low-generation-probability nucleotide sequences to deal with suspected cross-contamination and a sequencing artifact. In a later analysis, a clonal expansion index for each public chain was calculated from normalized within-repertoire ranks of inferred template counts. In a later analysis, generation probabilities were computed with a VDJ recombination model fitted to out-of-frame rearrangements, and the resulting probabilities were checked against IGoR. In a later analysis, hypergeometric tests were used to score TCR-TCR, TCR-HLA and TCR-CMV co-occurrence, with a repertoire-size bias correction applied to TCR pairs. A later analysis estimated false discovery rates by permuting HLA or CMV assignments 20 times. A later analysis grouped co-occurring TCRs with DBSCAN, adding TCRdist sequence similarity when clustering within HLA-allele-positive subsets. For co-occurrence clustering, repertoires with fewer than 30,000 or more than 120,000 public chains were excluded, along with several repertoires with anomalous nucleotide sharing. TCRdb limited this immuneACCESS table to in-frame rearrangements with V and J called. A share of clones is missing; checked studies link under half to unresolved V genes, and the rest is unexplained. V, J and clone size were drawn from that table, and D and trimming were deduced from the DNA. The sample yields approximately 150,000 clones; 70% to 85% were counted once. The top ten clonotypes cover 4.8% of the sample.

Source material: PBMCs. The sequence derives from a young man in good health and CMV-seronegative. The V and J segments used are TRBV28 and TRBJ2-7, and 11 junction bases match TRBD2. The DNA reads TGTGCCAGCAGCTCCGGGACTAGCGGTTCCTACGAGCAGTACTTC. It is translated as CASSSGTSGSYEQYF.